The clone carrying this TCR beta chain was detected once. TCRdb's copy holds only in-frame clones and misses some; the assay was immunoSEQ multiplex PCR. The sample contains 80,000 or so clones, about nine tenths of which appear only once. This sample is drawn from a study of control samples from healthy donors and cancer patients. V lost 6 bases and J lost 2, with 13 bases in between. Germline-derived CDR1 and CDR2 are MNHEY and SVGAGI. CDR3 size: 14 residues. The rearrangement joins TRBV6-5 to TRBJ2-5; D uncertain. The receptor's source is a middle-aged man in good health. Specimen: blood. This CDR3 is CASSQPGIQETQYF. CDR3 in DNA: TGTGCCAGCAGCCAGCCAGGAATACAAGAGACCCAGTACTTC.